The present entry profiles one T cell receptor beta chain with its context. Its antigen remains unknown. An amount of RNA that ranged from roughly 0.45 to 1 ug was reverse transcribed with random hexamers. An immunoSEQ multiplex PCR amplified TCR beta CDR3 over 54 Vbeta and 13 Jbeta. From the immunoSEQ multiplex PCR reads, TCRdb called clonotypes with MiXCR, one entry per CDR3 protein. The repertoire includes tens of thousands of distinct CDR3 sequences, 94% of them detected once, and more than 0.8% sits in the top ten. The sample comes from a study of CD8 T cells in Susac syndrome. Study results and limitations: CD8+ clonal expansion in Susac peaked in TEMRA cells and active patients. Susac-specific public clones in total CD8+ repertoires numbered roughly 17; in CD8+ TEMRA repertoires, they numbered about five.

Between the trimmed V and J ends, which lost 6 bases and 0 bases, there was a span of 17 bases. CDR1 and CDR2 from the germline V gene are SGHNT and YYREEE (reference sequence). The CDR3 consists of 16 residues. TEMRA cells were enriched by FACS, while CD8+ and CD4+ T cells were obtained through a negative isolation that was performed magnetically. The chain carries TRBV5-4 and TRBJ2-3; D gene uncertain. The TCR was taken from a human donor with Susac syndrome. The sample consisted of CD8+ T cells from PBMCs. The CDR3 loop reads CASTSPPGMSTDTQYF. DNA of the CDR3: TGTGCCAGCACCTCACCGCCAGGAATGAGCACAGATACGCAGTATTTT.